Described below is a single T cell receptor (beta chain) sequence and its context. What it recognizes is unknown. Per individual sample, approximately 100,000 TCR templates were assayed. The method was immunoSEQ multiplex PCR; TCRdb's version includes in-frame clones alone and lacks a portion of them. The sample contains approximately 60,000 clones, 65% to 80% of which appear only once. V dropped 5 bases and J dropped 4 bases, with 12 bases sitting between them. Germline-derived CDR1 and CDR2 are MNHEY and SVGAGI. The CDR3 has 14 residues. This entry belongs to a study of siplizumab effects on memory and regulatory T cells. Study-level findings and limits: Mapping to unstimulated subsets was achieved for only a minor fraction of alloreactive clones.

For three donor pairs, CD4+ naive/memory and CD8+ naive/effector-memory/TEMRA unstimulated subsets were also sequenced. The sequence was collected from a human donor in good health. Sequencing input: memory CD4+ T cells sorted from blood. This chain joins TRBV6-5 and TRBJ1-5, with D possibly being TRBD1 (6 bases). The CDR3 bases are TGTGCCAGCAGTCGTGGACAGATAAATCAGCCCCAGCATTTT. It yields the protein CASSRGQINQPQHF.